This entry is about one TCR beta chain. Its antigen remains unknown. The data stem from a study of T cell responses to AZD1222 COVID-19 vaccine. Study-wide context: Samples with a second dose at about 4 or about 12 weeks were pooled together. Study-wide results and caveats: In all cases, repertoires were sampled only after the peak T cell response. White British ancestry dominated among donors, who included more females, and clonal diversity was possibly underestimated.

V shed 11 bases and J 11 bases; nucleotides not matched to a gene: 13. The length of the CDR3 is 15 residues. Germline CDR1 MNHEY, CDR2 SMNVEV (reference sequence). Repertoires were generated with immunoSEQ multiplex PCR, while TCRdb's copy carries only in-frame clones and drops some. This sample has some 150,000 clones, with approximately 88% found just once. This chain links TRBV27 with TRBJ2-2; 14 positions match TRBD2. This receptor was identified in an adult in good health. Specimen: peripheral blood, collected on day 0 of AZD1222 vaccination. The CDR3 spells CAASGLAGGEGELFF. In DNA form, the CDR3 reads TGTGCCGCATCTGGACTAGCGGGGGGAGAGGGCGAGCTGTTTTTT.